Below, 8 T cell receptor beta chains from the same sample are listed, as sequenced in a study of T cells in Graves' hyperthyroidism and ophthalmopathy. The source material, RNA transcripts, was used to amplify TCR beta CDR3 regions. HTBI primers were employed in a first-round RT-PCR of the TCR CDR3. TCRdb itself ran the multiplex PCR reads through MiXCR, one entry per CDR3 protein. The repertoire consists of fewer than 600,000 distinct CDR3 sequences, with over 13% occurring once and the leading ten covering around a sixth. Sequences were obtained from blood. These receptors came from a woman aged 18-35 years with Graves' hyperthyroidism.

In this sample, this clonotype turned up many times. J is TRBJ1-2 and V is TRBV12-3 or TRBV12-4; no clear D. Trimming left V 3 bases short and J 5 bases short, with 13 bases between. CDR3 length: 14 residues. The CDR3 spells CASSLMGSAYGYTF. For the CDR3, the DNA is TGTGCCAGCAGTTTGATGGGCAGCGCGTATGGCTACACCTTC.

The table lists this clonotype with many counts. This chain connects TRBV2 to TRBJ1-6; possibly TRBD1 for D (5 bases). Trimming shortened V by 7 bases and J by 8 bases, and 12 bases separated the two germline ends. Per the germline V gene, CDR1 is SNHLY and CDR2 is FYNNEI. The CDR3 extends over 13 amino acids. The CDR3 DNA reads as TGTGCCAGCATCAGGGAAGGATATTCACCCCTCCACTTT. Translated: CASIREGYSPLHF.

This clonotype was recorded many times. V and J are TRBV29-1 and TRBJ1-1, with 7 nucleotides matching TRBD1. V trimming: 7 bases; J trimming: 1 base; junction bases outside the gene matches: 6. This CDR3 is 13 amino acids long. Germline assignment: CDR1 SQVTM and CDR2 ANQGSEA. CDR3 in DNA: TGCAGCGCGGGGGGACAGCCGAACACTGAAGCTTTCTTT. It specifies CSAGGQPNTEAFF.

On this clonotype itself: The CDR3 end shows no conserved phenylalanine or tryptophan, and so a read error is likely. The chain employs TRBV7-9 and TRBJ1-2; TRBD1 matches 8 bases. The CDR3 covers 16 residues. The germline V gene has CDR1 SEHNR and CDR2 FQNEAQ (reference sequence). Losses at the gene ends were 5 bases for V and 4 bases for J; bases not matched to a gene: 12. In DNA, the CDR3 is TGTGCCAGCAGCGAAGCGGGACAGGAAGGAATCTATGGCTACACCGTC. Protein product: CASSEAGQEGIYGYTV.

As concerns this clonotype: A read error may produce the germline difference seen at one junction end. The chain uses TRBV10-2 and TRBJ2-3, with D maybe TRBD2 (5 bases). CDR3 length equals 18 residues. CDR1 and CDR2 from the germline V gene are WSHSY and SAAADI. CDR3: CASSEFVRVAGSTDTQCF. The CDR3 bases are TGCGCCAGCAGTGAGTTTGTCCGCGTGGCTGGGAGCACAGATACGCAGTGTTTT.

The table lists this clonotype with a few counts. The chain combines TRBV12-3 or TRBV12-4 with TRBJ1-2; a weak D match, TRBD1 (5 bases). V lost 6 bases and J lost 3, with 20 bases in between. The CDR3 spans 16 residues. In DNA, the CDR3 is TGTGCCAGCAGCCTAACCTGGGGGGGTGCGCACTATGGCTACACCTTC. This codes for CASSLTWGGAHYGYTF.

This clonotype was seen at least ten times. The rearrangement uses TRBV30 and TRBJ2-7; D ambiguous. Per germline, CDR1 GTSNPN and CDR2 SVGIG (reference sequence). CDR3 length: 12 residues. The V and J ends lost 2 bases and 2 bases respectively, with 7 bases between them. The CDR3 DNA reads TGTGCCTGGAGTCGGATTACCTACGAGCAGTACTTC. Amino acid sequence: CAWSRITYEQYF.

V is TRBV30 and J is TRBJ1-2; TRBD1 agrees at 7 bases. CDR1 GTSNPN and CDR2 SVGIG come from the germline V gene (reference sequence). CDR3 size: 12 residues. The V and J ends lost 8 bases and 7 bases, in that order; junction bases with no gene match: 10. The DNA for the CDR3 is TGTGCCCGGGACAGCGGGGGTGGTGGCTACACCTTC. This sequence encodes CARDSGGGGYTF.